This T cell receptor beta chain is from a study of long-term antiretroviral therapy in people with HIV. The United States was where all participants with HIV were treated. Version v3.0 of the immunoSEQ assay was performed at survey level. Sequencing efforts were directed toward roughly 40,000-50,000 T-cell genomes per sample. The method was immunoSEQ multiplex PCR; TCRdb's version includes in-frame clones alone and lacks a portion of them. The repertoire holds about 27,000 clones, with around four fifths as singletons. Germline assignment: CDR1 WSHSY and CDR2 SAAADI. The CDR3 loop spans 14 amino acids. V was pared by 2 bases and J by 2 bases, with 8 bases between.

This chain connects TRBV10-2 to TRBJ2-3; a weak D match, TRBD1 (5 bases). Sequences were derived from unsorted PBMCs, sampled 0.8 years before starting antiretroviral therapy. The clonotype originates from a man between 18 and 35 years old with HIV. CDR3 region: CASSERQLTDTQYF. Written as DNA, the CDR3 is TGCGCCAGCAGTGAGAGACAGCTCACAGATACGCAGTATTTT.